Listed here is a single T cell receptor (beta chain). The data were obtained in a study of blood T cell repertoires in COVID-19. Method: immunoSEQ multiplex PCR; TCRdb's copy keeps in-frame clones and lacks some. The sample has about 430,000 clones; roughly 89% are singletons. What was sequenced was peripheral blood. This clonotype was obtained from a young man with COVID-19, enrolled during active disease.

The CDR3 nucleotides read TGTGCCTGGAGCTGGGGGATTGTAACAGGGGGTATCTACAATGAGCAGTTCTTC. Amino acids: CAWSWGIVTGGIYNEQFF. The chain is built from TRBV30 and TRBJ2-1, with TRBD1 matching 8 bases. The CDR3 sequence is 18 residues long. The J segment lost 3 bases and the V segment lost 3 bases, leaving 16 bases of the junction unmatched. Germline assignment: CDR1 GTSNPN and CDR2 SVGIG (reference sequence).